This passage covers 2 T cell receptor beta chains from one sample sequenced in a study of blood T cell repertoires in COVID-19. The data were produced by immunoSEQ multiplex PCR, yet TCRdb's version contains in-frame clones alone and is incomplete. The table has 210,000 or so clones, 87% seen once. Source material: peripheral blood. Receptors originate from a woman between 18 and 30 years old who had recovered from COVID-19.

The rearrangement links TRBV30 to TRBJ1-2; no reliable D call. The CDR3 is 12 residues long. Germline-derived CDR1 and CDR2 are GTSNPN and SVGIG (reference sequence). Trimming removed 7 bases from V and 3 bases from J, with 12 bases in between. The CDR3: CASPLRDYGYTF. DNA for the CDR3: TGTGCCTCCCCTCTACGAGACTATGGCTACACCTTC.

J is TRBJ2-7 and V is TRBV18; D may be TRBD1 (5 bases). CDR1 and CDR2 from the germline V gene are KGHSH and LQKENI. Trimming took off 2 bases at V and 3 bases at J, with 8 bases between the two ends. This CDR3 is built from 13 residues. The CDR3: CASSPGANYEQYF. CDR3 nucleotides: TGTGCCAGCTCACCAGGGGCAAACTACGAGCAGTACTTC.